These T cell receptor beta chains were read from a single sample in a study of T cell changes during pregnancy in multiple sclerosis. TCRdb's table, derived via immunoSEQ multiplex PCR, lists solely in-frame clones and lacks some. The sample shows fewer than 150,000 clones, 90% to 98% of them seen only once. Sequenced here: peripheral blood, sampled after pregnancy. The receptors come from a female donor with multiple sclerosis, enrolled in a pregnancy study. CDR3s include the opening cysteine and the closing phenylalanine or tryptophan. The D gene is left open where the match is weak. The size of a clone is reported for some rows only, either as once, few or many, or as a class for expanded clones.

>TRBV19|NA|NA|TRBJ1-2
TGTGCCAGTAGTTCCCGGAGGAGCTATGGCTACACCTTC
CASSSRRSYGYTF
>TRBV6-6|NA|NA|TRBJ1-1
TGTGCCAGCAGTTACCCGACACCTGAAGCTTTCTTT
CASSYPTPEAFF
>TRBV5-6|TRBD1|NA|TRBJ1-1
TGTGCCAGCAGCTTGGTGGGACAGGGGAACACTGAAGCTTTCTTT
CASSLVGQGNTEAFF
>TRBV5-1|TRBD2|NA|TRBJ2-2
TGCGCCAGCAGTTGGGGGGGCACCGGGGAGCTGTTTTTT
CASSWGGTGELFF
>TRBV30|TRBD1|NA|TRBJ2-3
TGTGCCTGGAGTTTGGACAGGGTGCAGTATTTT
CAWSLDRVQYF
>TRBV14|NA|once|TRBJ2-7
TGTGCCAGCAGCCAAGATGGGCTGGGGACAAGCTACGAGCAGTACTTC
CASSQDGLGTSYEQYF
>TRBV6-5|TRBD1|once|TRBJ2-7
TGTGCCAGCTCCGGGACAGCCTCCTACGAGCAGTACTTC
CASSGTASYEQYF
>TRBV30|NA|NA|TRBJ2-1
TGTGCCTGGGTGTCTAGCGATAGCTCCTACAATGAGCAGTTCTTC
CAWVSSDSSYNEQFF
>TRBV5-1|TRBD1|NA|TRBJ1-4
TGCGCCAGCAGCTTGGAGGTGGGACAGCTCTTTCCGGGTGAAAAACTGTTTTTT
CASSLEVGQLFPGEKLFF
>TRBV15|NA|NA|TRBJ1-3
TGTGCCACCAGCAGAGATCTATTAGGGGTTTCTGGAAACACCATATATTTT
CATSRDLLGVSGNTIYF
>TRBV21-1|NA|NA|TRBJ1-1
TGTGCCAGCAGCAAAGCTGGGCAGGGGATGAGTCGGAACACTGAAGCTTTCTTT
CASSKAGQGMSRNTEAFF
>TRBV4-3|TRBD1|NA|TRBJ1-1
TGCGCCAGCAGCCAAGATTGGGACAGAACAAACACTGAAGCTTTCTTT
CASSQDWDRTNTEAFF
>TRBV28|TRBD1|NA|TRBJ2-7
TGTGCCAGCAGTTTCGGGACAGGGGCCTACGAGCAGTACTTC
CASSFGTGAYEQYF
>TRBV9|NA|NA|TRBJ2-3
TGTGCCAGCAGCGTAGGGCCGGGACAAGGCACAGATACGCAGTATTTT
CASSVGPGQGTDTQYF
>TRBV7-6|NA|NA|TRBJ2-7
TGTGCCAGCAGCCTAAGACCACTTGACAGAAGTTCCTACGAGCAGTACTTC
CASSLRPLDRSSYEQYF
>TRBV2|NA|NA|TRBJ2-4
TGTGCCAGCAAAGAGGGGGTTTCGGCCAAAAACATTCAGTACTTC
CASKEGVSAKNIQYF
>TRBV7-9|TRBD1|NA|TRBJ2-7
TGTGCCAGCAGCTTAACCGGGACAGGGGTTGACGAGCAGTACTTC
CASSLTGTGVDEQYF
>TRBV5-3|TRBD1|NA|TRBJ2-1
TGTGCCAGAACCAAAAGACAGGGCCATGAGCAGTTCTTC
CARTKRQGHEQFF
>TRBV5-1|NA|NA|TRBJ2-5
TGCGCCAGCAGCTTGGTGGGGGGCCAAGAGACCCAGTACTTC
CASSLVGGQETQYF
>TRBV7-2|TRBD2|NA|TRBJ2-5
TGTGCCAGCAGTCACAAGGGACTAGAGTACGAGACCCAGTACTTC
CASSHKGLEYETQYF
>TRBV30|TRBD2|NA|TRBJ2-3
TGTGCCTGGAGTATCCTAGCGGGAGGGCCGGCGGATACGCAGTATTTT
CAWSILAGGPADTQYF
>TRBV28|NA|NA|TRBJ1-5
TGTGCCAGCAGTTCGGGGCAGGGGAAGGTCAATCAGCCCCAGCATTTT
CASSSGQGKVNQPQHF
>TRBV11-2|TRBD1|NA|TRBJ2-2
TGTGCCAGCAGACAAGGCACAGGGGGGCACACCGGGGAGCTGTTTTTT
CASRQGTGGHTGELFF
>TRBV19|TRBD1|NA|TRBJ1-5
TGTGCCACCCTAACCCACAGGGGTAGCAATCAGCCCCAGCATTTT
CATLTHRGSNQPQHF
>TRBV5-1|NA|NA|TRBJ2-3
TGCGCCAGCAGAGCGACAGGCGTAACGGGCGGAGATACGCAGTATTTT
CASRATGVTGGDTQYF
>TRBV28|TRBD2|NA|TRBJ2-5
TGTGCCAGCAGTTTACCCGGACTAGCGGACCCCGAGGTGGCCCAGTACTTC
CASSLPGLADPEVAQYF
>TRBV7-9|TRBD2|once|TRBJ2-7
TGTGCCAGCAGCTTAGTAGGCGGGAGTAAGTCCTACGAGCAGTACTTC
CASSLVGGSKSYEQYF
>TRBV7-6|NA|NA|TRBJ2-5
TGTGCCAGCAGCCGCCACGGGGAGGCGGAGACCCAGTACTTC
CASSRHGEAETQYF
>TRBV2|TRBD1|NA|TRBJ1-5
TGTGCCAGCAGTGGAGACAGGGGCAATCAGCCCCAGCATTTT
CASSGDRGNQPQHF
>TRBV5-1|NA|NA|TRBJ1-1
TGCGCCAGCACACTACAGGGCTGGAACACTGAAGCTTTCTTT
CASTLQGWNTEAFF
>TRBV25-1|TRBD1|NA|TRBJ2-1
TGTGCCAGCAGTGGGGGGGACAGGGGGCCCCTCTACAATGAGCAGTTCTTC
CASSGGDRGPLYNEQFF
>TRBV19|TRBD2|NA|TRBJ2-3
TGTGCCAGTAGTACCACTAGCGGGAGGGCAGATACGCAGTATTTT
CASSTTSGRADTQYF
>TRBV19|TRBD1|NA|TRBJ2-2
TGTGCCAGTCAGGGGGTCCTGGGTGGTCGGTCCGGGGAGCTGTTTTTT
CASQGVLGGRSGELFF
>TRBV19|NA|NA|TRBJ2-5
TGTGCCAGTAGTATAGTGGGGCGCGGAGAGACCCAGTACTTC
CASSIVGRGETQYF
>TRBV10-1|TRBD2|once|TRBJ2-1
TGCGCCAGCAGTGAAACTAGCGGGAGCTCCTACAATGAGCAGTTCTTC
CASSETSGSSYNEQFF
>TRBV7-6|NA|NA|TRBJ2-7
TGTGCCAGCAGCTTCACAGGGATATGGGACGAGCAGTACTTC
CASSFTGIWDEQYF
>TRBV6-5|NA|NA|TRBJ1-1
TGTGCCAGCAGTTACTCGAAGGAGAGGTCCGGCACTGAAGCTTTCTTT
CASSYSKERSGTEAFF
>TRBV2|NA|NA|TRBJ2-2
TGTGCCAGCACTCTCGGGGGAGGAGGAACCGGGGAGCTGTTTTTT
CASTLGGGGTGELFF
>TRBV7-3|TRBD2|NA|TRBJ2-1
TGTGCCAGCAGCTCTCAAGGGACTAGCGGGAGAGGGACCTACAATGAGCAGTTCTTC
CASSSQGTSGRGTYNEQFF
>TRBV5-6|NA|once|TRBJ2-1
TGTGCCAGCAGCTTGTTCTTCCTAGGCTTGGGTGAGCAGTTCTTC
CASSLFFLGLGEQFF
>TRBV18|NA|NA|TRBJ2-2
TGTGCCAGCTCACCAACGGGAAGCACCGGGGAGCTGTTTTTT
CASSPTGSTGELFF
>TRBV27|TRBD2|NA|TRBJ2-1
TGTGCCAGCAGTACAGGACTAGTCGGGCAGTTCTTC
CASSTGLVGQFF
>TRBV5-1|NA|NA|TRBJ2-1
TGCGCCAGCAGCCCACGGCCGCTCAGGGCCTACAATGAGCAGTTCTTC
CASSPRPLRAYNEQFF
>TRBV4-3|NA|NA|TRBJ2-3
TGCGCCAGCAGCCAAGAGGCTCCTCCTAGCACAGATACGCAGTATTTT
CASSQEAPPSTDTQYF
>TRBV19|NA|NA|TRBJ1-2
TGTGCCAGTAGTATCTCAGACTTGACAGACAACTATGGCTACACCTTC
CASSISDLTDNYGYTF
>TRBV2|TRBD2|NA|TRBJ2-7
TGTGCCAGCAGTGAAGGCTTAGCGGGGTCCTACGAGCAGTACTTC
CASSEGLAGSYEQYF
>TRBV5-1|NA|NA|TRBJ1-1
TGCGCCAGCAGCTTGGGGCTGAACACTGAAGCTTTCTTT
CASSLGLNTEAFF
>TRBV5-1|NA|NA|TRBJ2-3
TGCGCCAGCAGCCTCGGGGGTTCTAGCACAGATACGCAGTATTTT
CASSLGGSSTDTQYF
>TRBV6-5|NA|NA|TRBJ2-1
TGTGCCAGCAGTTACTCGGGCGGGGCCTCCTACAATGAGCAGTTCTTC
CASSYSGGASYNEQFF
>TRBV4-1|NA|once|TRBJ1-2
TGCGCCAGCAGCCAAGATCCAGGGCGAGTCTATGGCTACACCTTC
CASSQDPGRVYGYTF
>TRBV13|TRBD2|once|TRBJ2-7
TGTGCCAGCAGCCTGGGACTAGCGGACGAGCAGTACTTC
CASSLGLADEQYF
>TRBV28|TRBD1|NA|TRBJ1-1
TGTGCCAGCAGCCCAACAGGGGGTGGTTGGGCTTTCTTT
CASSPTGGGWAFF
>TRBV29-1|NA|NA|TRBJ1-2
TGCAGCGCCCGGGACAAGAACTATGGCTACACCTTC
CSARDKNYGYTF
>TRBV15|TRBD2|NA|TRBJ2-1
TGTGCCACCAGCAGAGATTCGGGCGGGAGCACTGAGTTCTTC
CATSRDSGGSTEFF
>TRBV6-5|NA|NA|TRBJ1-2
TGTGCCAGCAGGGGGCAATTCTATGGCTACACCTTC
CASRGQFYGYTF
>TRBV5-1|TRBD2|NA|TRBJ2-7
TGCGCCAGCAGCTTGATCAGCGGGAGTGGCGACGAGCAGTACTTC
CASSLISGSGDEQYF
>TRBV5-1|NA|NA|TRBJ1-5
TGCGCCAGCCGTTTGGGGGCCGATAGCAATCAGCCCCAGCATTTT
CASRLGADSNQPQHF
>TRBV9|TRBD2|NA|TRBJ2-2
TGTGCCAGACGGGGACTAGCGGGGGACACCGGGGAGCTGTTTTTT
CARRGLAGDTGELFF
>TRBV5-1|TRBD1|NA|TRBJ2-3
TGCGCCAGCAGAAGACGACAGGGGTCGCCAGATACGCAGTATTTT
CASRRRQGSPDTQYF
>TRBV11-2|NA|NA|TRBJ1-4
TGTGCCAGCAGCTTAACAGGGAACCAAGGGAATCGGGGATCAATAATGTTTTTT
CASSLTGNQGNRGSIMFF